The sequence of this T cell receptor beta chain was determined in a study of blood T cell repertoires in COVID-19. Trimming cost V 6 bases and J 3 bases, with 17 bases left between them. The germline V gene encodes CDR1 SGHAT and CDR2 FQNNGV. The CDR3 runs 15 residues. Sequenced by immunoSEQ multiplex PCR; TCRdb stores in-frame clones only, minus some. The sample holds a few hundred thousand clones, roughly nine tenths seen once. Sequencing was performed on PBMCs or T cells enriched from blood (not recorded which). This sequence originates from a woman between 35 and 50 years old who had been exposed to COVID-19. The V call is TRBV11-2, the J call TRBJ1-1, with D unresolved. The CDR3 protein is CASRPHSGPYTEAFF. In DNA, the CDR3 is TGTGCCAGCAGGCCACACAGCGGGCCGTACACTGAAGCTTTCTTT.